Listed below are T cell receptor beta chains from one sample, sequenced in a study of OX40 agonist ivuxolimab in advanced cancers. Sequencing was performed with immunoSEQ multiplex PCR; in TCRdb, only in-frame clones are kept and a portion is missing. Among about 150,000 clones, 94% were seen once, and the ten largest hold around 0.28%. The sample here was CD4+ or CD8+ T cells sorted from blood, taken in a trial of the OX40 agonist ivuxolimab. All receptors derive from an adult with an advanced solid tumor such as melanoma, head and neck, liver or kidney cancer. Both conserved end residues are trimmed from each CDR3. The order of the fields is J gene, V gene, clone size, D gene, CDR3 protein. The D gene is left open where the match is weak. Only some rows state a clone size, as once, few, many or a class for expanded clones.

j_gene: TRBJ2-1; v_gene: TRBV14; abundance: NA; d_gene: NA; CDR3aa: ASSPNIFPLNEQF
j_gene: TRBJ1-2; v_gene: TRBV7-3; abundance: NA; d_gene: NA; CDR3aa: ASSLRGRDGSYT
j_gene: TRBJ1-2; v_gene: TRBV5-8; abundance: NA; d_gene: NA; CDR3aa: ASSGGGHYGYT
j_gene: TRBJ2-7; v_gene: TRBV6-5; abundance: once; d_gene: NA; CDR3aa: ASRSTGSYEQY
j_gene: TRBJ1-3; v_gene: TRBV6-5; abundance: NA; d_gene: NA; CDR3aa: ASRMGVSGNTIY
j_gene: TRBJ1-4; v_gene: TRBV4-1; abundance: NA; d_gene: TRBD1; CDR3aa: ASSLGPRTGVWEKLF
j_gene: TRBJ1-5; v_gene: TRBV28; abundance: NA; d_gene: NA; CDR3aa: ASSKIWEDWMPQH
j_gene: TRBJ2-2; v_gene: TRBV5-1; abundance: NA; d_gene: NA; CDR3aa: ASSLADANTGELF
j_gene: TRBJ2-7; v_gene: TRBV5-1; abundance: NA; d_gene: NA; CDR3aa: ASSSTGLVYEQY
j_gene: TRBJ2-7; v_gene: TRBV10-1; abundance: NA; d_gene: TRBD1; CDR3aa: ASSPRDRAYEQY
j_gene: TRBJ2-2; v_gene: TRBV7-3; abundance: NA; d_gene: TRBD2; CDR3aa: ASSPRLAGPNTGELF
j_gene: TRBJ2-3; v_gene: TRBV6-4; abundance: NA; d_gene: TRBD2; CDR3aa: ASRPTGGPPDTQY
j_gene: TRBJ1-5; v_gene: TRBV28; abundance: NA; d_gene: NA; CDR3aa: ASSTDSNQPQH
j_gene: TRBJ2-2; v_gene: TRBV30; abundance: NA; d_gene: TRBD2; CDR3aa: AWSVWASGSRQDTGELF
j_gene: TRBJ1-2; v_gene: TRBV18; abundance: NA; d_gene: NA; CDR3aa: ASSPRIGLTSWGYGYT
j_gene: TRBJ2-7; v_gene: TRBV28; abundance: NA; d_gene: NA; CDR3aa: ASRLGLVSEQY
j_gene: TRBJ2-7; v_gene: TRBV7-9; abundance: NA; d_gene: NA; CDR3aa: ASSSRESSYEQY
j_gene: TRBJ2-5; v_gene: TRBV27; abundance: NA; d_gene: TRBD1; CDR3aa: ASSFRGETQY
j_gene: TRBJ2-4; v_gene: TRBV28; abundance: NA; d_gene: NA; CDR3aa: ASRQNWAGLAKNIQY
j_gene: TRBJ2-5; v_gene: TRBV13; abundance: NA; d_gene: TRBD2; CDR3aa: ASSSKGLAEEAQY
j_gene: TRBJ2-4; v_gene: TRBV4-1; abundance: NA; d_gene: NA; CDR3aa: ASSQPTRGRGIQY
j_gene: TRBJ2-7; v_gene: TRBV7-2; abundance: NA; d_gene: NA; CDR3aa: ASSGRTVSYEQY
j_gene: TRBJ1-5; v_gene: TRBV7-9; abundance: once; d_gene: NA; CDR3aa: ASTFQNQPQH
j_gene: TRBJ2-7; v_gene: TRBV29-1; abundance: NA; d_gene: NA; CDR3aa: SVLSRQQY
j_gene: TRBJ2-6; v_gene: TRBV7-3; abundance: NA; d_gene: TRBD2; CDR3aa: ASSSTNGLAGAGANVLT
j_gene: TRBJ2-1; v_gene: TRBV7-2; abundance: NA; d_gene: TRBD2; CDR3aa: ASSLTSGGYNEQF
j_gene: TRBJ1-2; v_gene: TRBV23-1; abundance: NA; d_gene: NA; CDR3aa: ASSQSENSNYGYT
j_gene: TRBJ2-7; v_gene: TRBV4-1; abundance: NA; d_gene: TRBD1; CDR3aa: ASSQVLRWDRTPTYEQY
j_gene: TRBJ1-1; v_gene: TRBV28; abundance: NA; d_gene: NA; CDR3aa: ASSLVRVIVAEAF
j_gene: TRBJ1-5; v_gene: TRBV18; abundance: NA; d_gene: NA; CDR3aa: ASSPHLNQPQH
j_gene: TRBJ1-2; v_gene: TRBV29-1; abundance: NA; d_gene: NA; CDR3aa: SVVVETNYGYT
j_gene: TRBJ2-7; v_gene: TRBV19; abundance: NA; d_gene: NA; CDR3aa: ASQRATGRQYEQY
j_gene: TRBJ2-1; v_gene: TRBV9; abundance: NA; d_gene: NA; CDR3aa: ASSALGGYNEQF
j_gene: TRBJ2-6; v_gene: TRBV10-3; abundance: NA; d_gene: TRBD1; CDR3aa: AISPAGTGMSGANVLT
j_gene: TRBJ1-5; v_gene: TRBV19; abundance: NA; d_gene: NA; CDR3aa: ASNRGASNQPQH
j_gene: TRBJ1-2; v_gene: TRBV9; abundance: once; d_gene: NA; CDR3aa: ASSARTRNYGYT
j_gene: TRBJ2-1; v_gene: TRBV9; abundance: once; d_gene: NA; CDR3aa: ASSVGTIPTYNEQF
j_gene: TRBJ2-3; v_gene: TRBV4-3; abundance: once; d_gene: NA; CDR3aa: ASSQDSPRQGTDTQY
j_gene: TRBJ1-1; v_gene: TRBV5-1; abundance: NA; d_gene: NA; CDR3aa: ASSFTMNTEAF
j_gene: TRBJ2-2; v_gene: TRBV15; abundance: NA; d_gene: NA; CDR3aa: ATSRDRSRDRARELF